The T cell receptor beta chain under discussion was sequenced for a study of control samples from healthy donors and cancer patients. Clones were read by immunoSEQ multiplex PCR, and TCRdb kept only the in-frame ones, dropping some. The sample shows about 250,000 clones, roughly 80% of them seen only once. Germline trimming cut 0 bases from V and 8 bases from J; bases unmatched to any gene: 2. The CDR3 is made up of 13 amino acids. The germline V gene has CDR1 SGHRS and CDR2 YFSETQ. The TCR comes from a woman aged 60-75 years with lung cancer. Sequencing was performed on PBMCs. The chain carries TRBV5-1 and TRBJ2-7; 10 nucleotides line up with TRBD1. CDR3 bases: TGCGCCAGCAGCTTGGCGGGACAGGGGAAGCAGTACTTC. This gives the protein CASSLAGQGKQYF. The entire variable domain, with the rest obtained from reference TRBV5-1 and TRBJ2-7, is as follows: KAGVTQTPRYLIKTRGQQVTLSCSPISGHRSVSWYQQTPGQGLQFLFEYFSETQRNKGNFPGRFSGRQFSNSRSEMNVSTLELGDSALYLCASSLAGQGKQYFGPGTRLTVT.